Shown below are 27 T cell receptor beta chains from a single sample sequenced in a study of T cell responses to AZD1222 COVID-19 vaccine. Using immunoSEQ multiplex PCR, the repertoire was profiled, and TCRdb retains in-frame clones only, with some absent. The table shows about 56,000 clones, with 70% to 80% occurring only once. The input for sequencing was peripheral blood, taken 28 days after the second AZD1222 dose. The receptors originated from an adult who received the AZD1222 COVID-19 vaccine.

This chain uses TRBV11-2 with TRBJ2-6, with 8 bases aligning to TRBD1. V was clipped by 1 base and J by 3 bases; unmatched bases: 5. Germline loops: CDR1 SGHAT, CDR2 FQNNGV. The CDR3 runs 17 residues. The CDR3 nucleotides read TGTGCCAGCAGCTTAGGCGGACAGGGCCTTGGGGCCAACGTCCTGACTTTC. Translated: CASSLGGQGLGANVLTF.

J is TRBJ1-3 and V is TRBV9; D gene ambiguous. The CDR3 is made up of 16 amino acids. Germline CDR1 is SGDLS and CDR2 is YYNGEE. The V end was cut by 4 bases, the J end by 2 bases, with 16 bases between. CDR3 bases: TGTGCCAGCAGCACAGAAGGGAAAGGGACTGGAAACACCATATATTTT. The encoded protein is CASSTEGKGTGNTIYF.

CDR3 DNA: TGTGCCAGCAGACCCCCAACAGAGAACACTGAAGCTTTCTTT. It encodes CASRPPTENTEAFF. V usage is TRBV28 and J usage is TRBJ1-1; the D is unclear. The CDR3 contains 14 residues. Germline V gene sequence: CDR1 MDHEN, CDR2 SYDVKM. The ends were cut back, 6 bases at V and 1 base at J, with 12 bases in the middle.

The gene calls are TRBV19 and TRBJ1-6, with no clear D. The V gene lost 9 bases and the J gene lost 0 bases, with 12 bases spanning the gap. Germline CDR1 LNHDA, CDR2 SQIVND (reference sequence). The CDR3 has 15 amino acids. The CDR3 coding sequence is TGTGCCAGCGCCCGCGGGAGCTCCTATAATTCACCCCTCCACTTT. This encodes CASARGSSYNSPLHF.

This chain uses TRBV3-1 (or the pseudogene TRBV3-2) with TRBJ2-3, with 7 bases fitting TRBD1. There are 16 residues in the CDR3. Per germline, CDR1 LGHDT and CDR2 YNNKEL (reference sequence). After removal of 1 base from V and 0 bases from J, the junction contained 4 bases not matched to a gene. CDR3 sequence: CASSQARGPSTDTQYF. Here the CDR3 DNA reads TGTGCCAGCAGCCAAGCAAGGGGGCCCAGCACAGATACGCAGTATTTT.

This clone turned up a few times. CDR3 sequence reads: CASSSGYTEAFF. The CDR3 bases are TGTGCCAGCAGCAGTGGGTACACTGAAGCTTTCTTT. The genes are TRBV12-3 or TRBV12-4 and TRBJ1-1; D remains unclear. V dropped 6 bases and J dropped 3 bases, with 8 bases sitting between them. The CDR3 totals 12 residues.

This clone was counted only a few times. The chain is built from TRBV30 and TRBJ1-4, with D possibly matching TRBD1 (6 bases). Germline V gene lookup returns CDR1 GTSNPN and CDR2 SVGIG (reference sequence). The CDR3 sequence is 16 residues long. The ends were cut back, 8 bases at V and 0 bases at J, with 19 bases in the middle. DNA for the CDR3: TGTGCCGGTAAATTCCAGGGGCCTGCAACTAATGAAAAACTGTTTTTT. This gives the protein CAGKFQGPATNEKLFF.

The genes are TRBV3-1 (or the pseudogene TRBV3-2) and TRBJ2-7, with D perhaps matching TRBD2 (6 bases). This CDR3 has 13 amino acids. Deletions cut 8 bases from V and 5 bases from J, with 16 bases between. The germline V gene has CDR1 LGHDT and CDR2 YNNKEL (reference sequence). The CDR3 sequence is CASGPDGRNEQYF. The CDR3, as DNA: TGTGCCAGCGGCCCCGACGGGAGAAACGAGCAGTACTTC.

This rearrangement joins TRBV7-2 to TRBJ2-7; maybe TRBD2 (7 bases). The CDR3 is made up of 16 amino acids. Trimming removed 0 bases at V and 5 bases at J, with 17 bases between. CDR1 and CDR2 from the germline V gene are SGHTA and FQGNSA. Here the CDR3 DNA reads TGTGCCAGCAGCTTAGCGCCGGGGGGCGCAGCGGACGAGCAGTACTTC. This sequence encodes CASSLAPGGAADEQYF.

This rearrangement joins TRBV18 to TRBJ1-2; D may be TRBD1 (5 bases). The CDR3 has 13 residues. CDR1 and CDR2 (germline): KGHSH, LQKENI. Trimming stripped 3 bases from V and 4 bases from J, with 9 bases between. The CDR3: CASSPRQSYGYTF. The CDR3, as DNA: TGTGCCAGCTCACCGAGACAGAGCTATGGCTACACCTTC.

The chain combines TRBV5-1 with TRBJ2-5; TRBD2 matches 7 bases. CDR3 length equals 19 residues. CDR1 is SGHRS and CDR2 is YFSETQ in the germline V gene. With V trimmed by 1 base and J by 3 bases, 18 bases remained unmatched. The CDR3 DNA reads TGCGCCAGCAGCTTGCATGGGACTACAATAGCCAAGCCAGAAGAGACCCAGTACTTC. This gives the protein CASSLHGTTIAKPEETQYF.

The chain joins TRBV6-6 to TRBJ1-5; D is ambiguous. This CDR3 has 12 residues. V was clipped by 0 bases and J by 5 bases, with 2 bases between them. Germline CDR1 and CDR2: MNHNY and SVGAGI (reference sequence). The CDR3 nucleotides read TGTGCCAGCAGTTACTCGGATCAGCCCCAGCATTTT. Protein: CASSYSDQPQHF.

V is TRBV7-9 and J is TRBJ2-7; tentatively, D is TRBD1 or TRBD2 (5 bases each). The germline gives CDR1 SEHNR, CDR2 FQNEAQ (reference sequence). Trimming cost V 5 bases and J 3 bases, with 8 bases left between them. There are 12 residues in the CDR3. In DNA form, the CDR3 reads TGTGCCAGCAGCACGGGACGCTACGAGCAGTACTTC. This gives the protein CASSTGRYEQYF.

For the CDR3, the DNA is TGTGCCAGTAGTACCCGGGCAGGGTCTATCGGGGAGCTGTTTTTT. This sequence encodes CASSTRAGSIGELFF. The chain couples TRBV19 to TRBJ2-2; possible D gene TRBD1, 5 bases. Per germline, CDR1 LNHDA and CDR2 SQIVND (reference sequence). Trimming left V 4 bases short and J 7 bases short, with 16 bases between. The CDR3 contains 15 residues.

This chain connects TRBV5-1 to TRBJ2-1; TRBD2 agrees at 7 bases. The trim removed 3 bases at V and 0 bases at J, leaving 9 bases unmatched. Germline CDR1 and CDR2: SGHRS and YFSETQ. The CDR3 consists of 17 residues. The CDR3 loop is CASSSRMGGSSYNEQFF. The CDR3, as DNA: TGCGCCAGCAGCTCCCGGATGGGGGGGAGCTCCTACAATGAGCAGTTCTTC.

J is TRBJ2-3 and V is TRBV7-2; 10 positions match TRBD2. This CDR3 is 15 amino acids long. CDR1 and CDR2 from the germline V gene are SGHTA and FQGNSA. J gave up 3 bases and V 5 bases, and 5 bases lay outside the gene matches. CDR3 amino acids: CASSLGTSETDTQYF. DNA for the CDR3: TGTGCCAGCAGCCTCGGGACTAGCGAGACAGATACGCAGTATTTT.

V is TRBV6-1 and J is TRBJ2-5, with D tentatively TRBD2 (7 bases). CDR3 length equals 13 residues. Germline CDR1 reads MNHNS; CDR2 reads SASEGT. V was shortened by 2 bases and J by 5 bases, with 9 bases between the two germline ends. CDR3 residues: CASSERGGETQYF. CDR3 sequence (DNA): TGTGCCAGCAGTGAAAGGGGGGGGGAGACCCAGTACTTC.

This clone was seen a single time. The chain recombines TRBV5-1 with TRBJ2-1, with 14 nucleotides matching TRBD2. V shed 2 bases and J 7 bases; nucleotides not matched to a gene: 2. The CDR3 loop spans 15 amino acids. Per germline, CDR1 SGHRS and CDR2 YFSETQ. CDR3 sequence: CASSLGTSGSNEQFF. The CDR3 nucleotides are TGCGCCAGCAGCTTAGGGACTAGCGGGAGTAATGAGCAGTTCTTC.

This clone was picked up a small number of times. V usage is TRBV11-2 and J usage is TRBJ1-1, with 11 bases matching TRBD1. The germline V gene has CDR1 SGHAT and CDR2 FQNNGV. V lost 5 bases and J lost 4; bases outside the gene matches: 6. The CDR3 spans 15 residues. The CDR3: CASSTGQGAVTEAFF. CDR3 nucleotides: TGTGCCAGCAGCACAGGACAGGGGGCAGTCACTGAAGCTTTCTTT.

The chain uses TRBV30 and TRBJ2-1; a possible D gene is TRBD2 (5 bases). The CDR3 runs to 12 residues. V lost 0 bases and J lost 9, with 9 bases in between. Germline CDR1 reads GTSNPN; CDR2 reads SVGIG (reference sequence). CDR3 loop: CAWSVRGIEQFF. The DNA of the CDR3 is TGTGCCTGGAGTGTACGGGGAATTGAGCAGTTCTTC. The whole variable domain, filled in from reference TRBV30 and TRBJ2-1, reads SQTIHQWPATLVQPVGSPLSLECTVEGTSNPNLYWYRQAAGRGLQLLFYSVGIGQISSEVPQNLSASRPQDRQFILSSKKLLLSDSGFYLCAWSVRGIEQFFGPGTRLTVL.

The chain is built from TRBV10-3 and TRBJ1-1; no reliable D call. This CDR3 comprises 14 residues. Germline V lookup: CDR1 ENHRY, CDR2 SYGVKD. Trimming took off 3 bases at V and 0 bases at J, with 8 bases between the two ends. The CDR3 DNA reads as TGTGCCATCAGTGATCATAGCCTGAACACTGAAGCTTTCTTT. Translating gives CAISDHSLNTEAFF.

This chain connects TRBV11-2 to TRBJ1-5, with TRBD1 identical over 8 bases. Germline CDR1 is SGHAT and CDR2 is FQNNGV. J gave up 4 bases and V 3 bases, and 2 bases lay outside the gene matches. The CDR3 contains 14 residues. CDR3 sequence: CASSLDRVNQPQHF. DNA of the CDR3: TGTGCCAGCAGCTTGGACAGGGTGAATCAGCCCCAGCATTTT.

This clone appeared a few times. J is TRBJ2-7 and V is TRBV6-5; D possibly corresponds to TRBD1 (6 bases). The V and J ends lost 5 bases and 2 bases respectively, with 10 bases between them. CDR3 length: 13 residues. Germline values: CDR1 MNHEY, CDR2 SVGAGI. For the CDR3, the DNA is TGTGCCAGCAGTATGACAGGCACCTACGAGCAGTACGTC. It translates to CASSMTGTYEQYV.

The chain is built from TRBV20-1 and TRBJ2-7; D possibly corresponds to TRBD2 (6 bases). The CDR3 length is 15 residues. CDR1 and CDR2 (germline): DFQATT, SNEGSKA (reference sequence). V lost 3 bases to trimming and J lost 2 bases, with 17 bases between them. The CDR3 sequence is CSASLSRRDAYEQYF. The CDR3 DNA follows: TGCAGTGCTAGTCTCAGTCGGCGGGATGCCTACGAGCAGTACTTC.

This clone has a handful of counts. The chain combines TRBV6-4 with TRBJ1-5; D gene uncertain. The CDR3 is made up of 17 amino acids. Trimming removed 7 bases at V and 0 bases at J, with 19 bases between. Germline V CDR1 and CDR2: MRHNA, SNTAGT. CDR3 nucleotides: TGTGCCAGCACCAAGACTGTGTACGTGTATAGCAATCAGCCCCAGCATTTT. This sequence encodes CASTKTVYVYSNQPQHF.

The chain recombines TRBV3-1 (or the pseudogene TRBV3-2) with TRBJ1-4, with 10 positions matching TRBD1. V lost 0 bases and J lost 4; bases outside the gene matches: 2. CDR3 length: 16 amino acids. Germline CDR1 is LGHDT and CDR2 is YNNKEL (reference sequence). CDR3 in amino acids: CASSQDWTGGNEKLFF. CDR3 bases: TGTGCCAGCAGCCAAGATTGGACAGGGGGTAATGAAAAACTGTTTTTT.

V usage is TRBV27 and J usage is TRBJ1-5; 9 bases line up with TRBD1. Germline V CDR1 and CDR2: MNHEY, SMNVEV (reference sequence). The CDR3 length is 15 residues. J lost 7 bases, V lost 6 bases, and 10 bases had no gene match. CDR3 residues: CASRGTGRPQQPQHF. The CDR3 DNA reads TGTGCCAGCAGGGGGACAGGGAGGCCTCAACAGCCCCAGCATTTT.